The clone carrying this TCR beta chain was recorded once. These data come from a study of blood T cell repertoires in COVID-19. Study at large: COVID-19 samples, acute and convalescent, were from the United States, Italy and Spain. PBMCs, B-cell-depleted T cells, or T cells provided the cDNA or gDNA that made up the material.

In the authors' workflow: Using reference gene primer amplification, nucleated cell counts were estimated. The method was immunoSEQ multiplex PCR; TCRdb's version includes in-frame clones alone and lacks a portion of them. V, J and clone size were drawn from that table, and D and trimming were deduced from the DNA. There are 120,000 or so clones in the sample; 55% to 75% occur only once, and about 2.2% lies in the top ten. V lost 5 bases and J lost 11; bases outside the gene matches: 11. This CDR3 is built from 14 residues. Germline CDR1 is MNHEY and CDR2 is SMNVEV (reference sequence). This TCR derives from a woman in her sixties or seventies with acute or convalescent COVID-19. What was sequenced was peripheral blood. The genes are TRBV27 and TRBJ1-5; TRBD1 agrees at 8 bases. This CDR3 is CASSETGVFGAQHF. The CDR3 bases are TGTGCCAGCAGTGAGACAGGGGTCTTCGGTGCCCAGCATTTT.